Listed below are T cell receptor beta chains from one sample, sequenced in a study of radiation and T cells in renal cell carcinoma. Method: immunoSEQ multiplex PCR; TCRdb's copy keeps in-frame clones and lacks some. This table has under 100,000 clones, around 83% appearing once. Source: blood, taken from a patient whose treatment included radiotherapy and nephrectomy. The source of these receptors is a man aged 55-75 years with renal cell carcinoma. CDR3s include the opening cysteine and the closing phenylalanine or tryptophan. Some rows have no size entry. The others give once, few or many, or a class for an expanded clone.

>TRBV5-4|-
CASSPGSGQETQYF
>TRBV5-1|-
CASSSQADSPLHF
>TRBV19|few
CASSPQLGRNTEAFF
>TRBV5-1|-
CASSLVGMEPEAFF
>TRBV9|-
CASSVGLLAGGPLSYNEQFF
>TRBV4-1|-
CASSQGPANQETQYF
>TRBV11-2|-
CASSLAGGKIEQFF
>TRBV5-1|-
CASSLGTSGRQGNEQFF
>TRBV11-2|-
CASSLGRTSGIQTGELFF
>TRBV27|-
CAAQSGVNTGELFF
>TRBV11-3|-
CASSLNSQETQYF
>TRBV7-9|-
CASSFGTGANVLTF
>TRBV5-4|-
CASSSPTGGETQYF